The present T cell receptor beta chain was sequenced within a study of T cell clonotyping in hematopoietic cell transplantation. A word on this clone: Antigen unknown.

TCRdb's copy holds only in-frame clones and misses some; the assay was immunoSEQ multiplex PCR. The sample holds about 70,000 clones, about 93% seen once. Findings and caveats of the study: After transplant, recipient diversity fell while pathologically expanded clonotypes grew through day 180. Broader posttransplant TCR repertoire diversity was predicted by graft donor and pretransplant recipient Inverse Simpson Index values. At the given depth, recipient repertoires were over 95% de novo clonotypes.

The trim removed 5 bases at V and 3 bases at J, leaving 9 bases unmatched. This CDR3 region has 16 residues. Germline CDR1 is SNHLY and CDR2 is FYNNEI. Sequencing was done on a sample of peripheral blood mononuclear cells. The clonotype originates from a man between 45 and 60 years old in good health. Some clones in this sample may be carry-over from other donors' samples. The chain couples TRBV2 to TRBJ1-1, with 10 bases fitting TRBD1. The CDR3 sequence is CASSSRDRGFYTEAFF. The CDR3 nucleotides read TGTGCCAGCAGTTCCCGGGACAGGGGCTTTTACACTGAAGCTTTCTTT. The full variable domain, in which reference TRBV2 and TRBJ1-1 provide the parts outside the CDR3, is EPEVTQTPSHQVTQMGQEVILRCVPISNHLYFYWYRQILGQKVEFLVSFYNNEISEKSEIFDDQFSVERPDGSNFTLKIRSTKLEDSAMYFCASSSRDRGFYTEAFFGQGTRLTVV.